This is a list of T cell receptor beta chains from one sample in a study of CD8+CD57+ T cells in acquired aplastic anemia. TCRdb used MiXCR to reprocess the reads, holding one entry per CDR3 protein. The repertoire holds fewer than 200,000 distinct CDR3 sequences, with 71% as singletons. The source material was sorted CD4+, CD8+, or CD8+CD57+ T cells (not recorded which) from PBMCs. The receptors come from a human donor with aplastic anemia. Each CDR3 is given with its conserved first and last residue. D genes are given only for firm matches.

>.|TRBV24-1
CATRDSAMNTEAFF
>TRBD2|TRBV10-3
CAISESPAGGSYEQYF
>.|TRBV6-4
CASSLGGKDSPLHF
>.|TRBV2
CATLTPGENTEAFF
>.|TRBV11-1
CASSYDEENEQYF
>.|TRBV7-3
CASSLQGANTGELFF
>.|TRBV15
CATKSGQGGTGELFF
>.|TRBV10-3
CAISANLRAGPYF
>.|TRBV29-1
CSVVQAQETQYF
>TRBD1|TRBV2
CASSLAGQGKETQYF
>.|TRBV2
CASGGPSLQETQYF
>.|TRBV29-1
CSVGAGWQYF
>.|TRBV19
CASSAARDTQYF
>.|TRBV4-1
CASSQALGLRADEQYF
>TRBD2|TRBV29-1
CSVDLLARETQYF
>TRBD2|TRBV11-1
CASSLGTSPSTDTQYF
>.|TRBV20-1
CSATDTYNEQFF
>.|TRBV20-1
CSAMDGPAFF
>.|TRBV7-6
CASSTANNEQFF
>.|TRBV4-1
CASSQDPGNSYEQYF
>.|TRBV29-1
CSVQAGAHEQYF
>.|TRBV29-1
CSVEAVSYEQYF
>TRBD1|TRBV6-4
CASNKPQGGTGGRETQYF
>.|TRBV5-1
CASSLLKGHMNTEAFF
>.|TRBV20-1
CSARDQGWGEKLFF
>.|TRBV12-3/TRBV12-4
CASKNPGELFF